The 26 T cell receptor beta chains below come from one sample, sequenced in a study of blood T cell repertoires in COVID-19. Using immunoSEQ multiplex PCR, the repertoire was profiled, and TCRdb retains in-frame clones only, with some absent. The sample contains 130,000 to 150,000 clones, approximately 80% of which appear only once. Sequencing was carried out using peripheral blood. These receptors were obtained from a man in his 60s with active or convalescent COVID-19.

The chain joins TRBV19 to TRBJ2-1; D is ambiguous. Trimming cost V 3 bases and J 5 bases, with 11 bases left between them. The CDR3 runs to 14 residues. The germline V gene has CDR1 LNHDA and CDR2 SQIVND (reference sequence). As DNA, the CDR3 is TGTGCCAGTAGTATCCGTGGCAGAAACAATGAGCAGTTCTTC. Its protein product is CASSIRGRNNEQFF.

This CDR3 reads CAISGAPLAGGHNEQFF. The CDR3 DNA follows: TGTGCCATCAGTGGAGCCCCACTAGCGGGAGGGCACAATGAGCAGTTCTTC. The J gene is TRBJ2-1, the V gene TRBV10-3; the match to TRBD2 covers 13 bases. The V gene's germline CDR1 is ENHRY and CDR2 SYGVKD. The CDR3 is 17 residues long. With 4 bases clipped from V and 5 bases from J, the junction kept 8 bases outside the gene matches.

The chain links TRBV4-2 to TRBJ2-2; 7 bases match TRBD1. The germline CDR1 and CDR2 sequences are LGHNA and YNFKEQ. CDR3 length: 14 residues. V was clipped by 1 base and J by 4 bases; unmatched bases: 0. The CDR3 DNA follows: TGTGCCAGCAGCCAAGGACAGGGCACCGGGGAGCTGTTTTTT. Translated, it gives CASSQGQGTGELFF.

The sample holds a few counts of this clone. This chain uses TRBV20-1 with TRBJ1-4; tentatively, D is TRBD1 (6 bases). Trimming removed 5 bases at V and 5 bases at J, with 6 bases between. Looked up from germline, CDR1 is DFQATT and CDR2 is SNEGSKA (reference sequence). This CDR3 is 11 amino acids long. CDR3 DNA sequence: TGCAGTGCTCAGGGGAATGAAAAACTGTTTTTT. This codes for CSAQGNEKLFF.

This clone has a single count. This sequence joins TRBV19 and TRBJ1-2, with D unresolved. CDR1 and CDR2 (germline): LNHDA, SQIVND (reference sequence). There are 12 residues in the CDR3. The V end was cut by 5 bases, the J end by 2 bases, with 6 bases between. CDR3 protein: CASSVRNYGYTF. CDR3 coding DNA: TGTGCCAGTAGTGTCAGAAACTATGGCTACACCTTC.

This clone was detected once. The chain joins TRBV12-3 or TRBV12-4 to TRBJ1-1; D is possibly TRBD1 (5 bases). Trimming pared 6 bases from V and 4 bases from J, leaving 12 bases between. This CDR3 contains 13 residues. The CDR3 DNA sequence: TGTGCCAGCAGCCCCAACCAGGGCACTGAAGCTTTCTTT. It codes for CASSPNQGTEAFF.

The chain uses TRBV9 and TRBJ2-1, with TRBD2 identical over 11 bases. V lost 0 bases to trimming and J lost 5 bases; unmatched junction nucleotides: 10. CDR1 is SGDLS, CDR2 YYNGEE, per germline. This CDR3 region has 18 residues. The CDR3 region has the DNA TGTGCCAGCAGCGTAGATCCCCTAAGTAGCGGGAGGGACAATGAGCAGTTCTTC. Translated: CASSVDPLSSGRDNEQFF.

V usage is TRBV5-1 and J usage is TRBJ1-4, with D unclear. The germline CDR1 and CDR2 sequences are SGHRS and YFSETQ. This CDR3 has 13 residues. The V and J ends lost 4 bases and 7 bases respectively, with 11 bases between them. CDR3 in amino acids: CASSPTAAEKLFF. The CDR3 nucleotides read TGCGCCAGCAGCCCGACGGCGGCTGAAAAACTGTTTTTT.

The CDR3, as DNA: TGCGCCAGCAGCTTCGGGGGGGTGAACTACAATGAGCAGTTCTTC. It encodes CASSFGGVNYNEQFF. This chain links TRBV5-1 with TRBJ2-1; the match to TRBD2 covers 8 bases. V dropped 2 bases and J dropped 3; count of bases not matched to a gene: 4. This CDR3 has 15 residues. Germline V gene sequence: CDR1 SGHRS, CDR2 YFSETQ.

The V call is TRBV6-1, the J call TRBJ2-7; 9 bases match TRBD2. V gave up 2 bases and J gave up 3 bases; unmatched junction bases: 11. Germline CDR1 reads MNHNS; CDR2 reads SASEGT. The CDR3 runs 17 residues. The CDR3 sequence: CASSETPALSGSYEQYF. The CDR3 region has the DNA TGTGCCAGCAGTGAAACCCCCGCCCTTAGCGGGAGCTACGAGCAGTACTTC.

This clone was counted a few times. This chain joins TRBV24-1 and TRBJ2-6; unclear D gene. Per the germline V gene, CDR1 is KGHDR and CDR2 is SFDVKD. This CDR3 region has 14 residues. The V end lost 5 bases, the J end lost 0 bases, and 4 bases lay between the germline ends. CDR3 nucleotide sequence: TGTGCCACCAGTGCAGGCTCTGGGGCCAACGTCCTGACTTTC. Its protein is CATSAGSGANVLTF.

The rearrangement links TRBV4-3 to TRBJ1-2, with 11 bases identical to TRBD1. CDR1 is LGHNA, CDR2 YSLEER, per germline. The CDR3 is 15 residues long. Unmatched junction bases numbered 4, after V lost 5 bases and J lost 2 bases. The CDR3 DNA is TGCGCCAGCAGCGCGGGACAGGGGGTGAACTATGGCTACACCTTC. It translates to CASSAGQGVNYGYTF.

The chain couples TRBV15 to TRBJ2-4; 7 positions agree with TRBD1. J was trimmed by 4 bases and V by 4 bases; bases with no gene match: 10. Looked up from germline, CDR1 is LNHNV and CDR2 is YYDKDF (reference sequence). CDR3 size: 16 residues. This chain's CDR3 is CATSNTPGQLKNIQYF. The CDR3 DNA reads TGTGCCACCAGCAATACTCCGGGACAGTTAAAAAACATTCAGTACTTC.

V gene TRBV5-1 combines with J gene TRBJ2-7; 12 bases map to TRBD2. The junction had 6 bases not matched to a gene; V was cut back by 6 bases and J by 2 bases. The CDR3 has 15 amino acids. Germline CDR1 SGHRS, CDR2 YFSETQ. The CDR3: CASNRLAGATYEQYF. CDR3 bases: TGCGCCAGCAATAGACTAGCGGGGGCCACCTACGAGCAGTACTTC.

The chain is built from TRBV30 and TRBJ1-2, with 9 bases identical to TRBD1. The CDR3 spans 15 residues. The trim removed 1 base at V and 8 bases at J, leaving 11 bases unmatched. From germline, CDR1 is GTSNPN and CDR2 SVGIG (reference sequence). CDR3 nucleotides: TGTGCCTGGAGTGAACCCGGGACAGGGCCCGTCGGCTACACCTTC. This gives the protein CAWSEPGTGPVGYTF.

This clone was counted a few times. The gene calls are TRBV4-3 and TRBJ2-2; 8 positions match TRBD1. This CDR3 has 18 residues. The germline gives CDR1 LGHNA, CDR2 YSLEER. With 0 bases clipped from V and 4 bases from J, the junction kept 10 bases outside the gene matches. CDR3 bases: TGCGCCAGCAGCCAAGACCCCCCTCAGGGGGCTATCACCGGGGAGCTGTTTTTT. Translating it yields CASSQDPPQGAITGELFF.

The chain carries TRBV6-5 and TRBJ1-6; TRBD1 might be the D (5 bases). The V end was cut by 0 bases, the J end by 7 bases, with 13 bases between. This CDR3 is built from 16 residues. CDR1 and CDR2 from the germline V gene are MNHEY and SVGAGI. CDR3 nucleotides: TGTGCCAGCAGTTACTCGTTCGGGGGGGGAAATTCACCCCTCCACTTT. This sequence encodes CASSYSFGGGNSPLHF.

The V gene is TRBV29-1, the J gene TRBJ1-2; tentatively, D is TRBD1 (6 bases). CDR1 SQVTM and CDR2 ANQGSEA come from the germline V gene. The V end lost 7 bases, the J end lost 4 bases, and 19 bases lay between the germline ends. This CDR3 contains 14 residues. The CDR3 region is CSARSGGGTYGYTF. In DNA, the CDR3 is TGCAGCGCCCGATCGGGAGGGGGAACCTATGGCTACACCTTC.

The DNA of the CDR3 is TGTGCCAGTACCCCGACAGGGATCGATCAGCCCCAGCATTTT. Protein: CASTPTGIDQPQHF. The J gene is TRBJ1-5, the V gene TRBV19, with 7 bases that match TRBD1. With 7 bases clipped from V and 5 bases from J, the junction kept 8 bases outside the gene matches. This CDR3 is 14 amino acids long. CDR1 LNHDA and CDR2 SQIVND come from the germline V gene (reference sequence).

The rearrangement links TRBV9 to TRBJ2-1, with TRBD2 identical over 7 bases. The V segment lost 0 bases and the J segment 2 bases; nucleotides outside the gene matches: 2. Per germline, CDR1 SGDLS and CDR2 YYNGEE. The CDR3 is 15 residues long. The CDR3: CASSVGAGAYNEQFF. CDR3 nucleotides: TGTGCCAGCAGCGTAGGGGCGGGAGCCTACAATGAGCAGTTCTTC.

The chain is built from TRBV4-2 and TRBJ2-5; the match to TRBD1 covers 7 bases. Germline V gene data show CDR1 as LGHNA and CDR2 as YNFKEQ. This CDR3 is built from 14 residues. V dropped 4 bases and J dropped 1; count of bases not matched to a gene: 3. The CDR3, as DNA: TGTGCCAGCAGCCTGGGACAGTCCCAAGAGACCCAGTACTTC. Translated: CASSLGQSQETQYF.

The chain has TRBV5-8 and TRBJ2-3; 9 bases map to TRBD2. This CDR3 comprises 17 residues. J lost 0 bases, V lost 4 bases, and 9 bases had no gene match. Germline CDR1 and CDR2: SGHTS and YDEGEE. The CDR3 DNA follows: TGTGCCAGCAGCGGACCTCTAGCGGGGATCAGCACAGATACGCAGTATTTT. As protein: CASSGPLAGISTDTQYF.

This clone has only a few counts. The chain's CDR3 is CASRSSGTGGYEQYF. Written as DNA, the CDR3 is TGTGCCAGCAGGAGCTCCGGGACAGGGGGTTACGAGCAGTACTTC. The rearrangement links TRBV6-5 to TRBJ2-7; 11 nucleotides line up with TRBD1. The CDR3 contains 15 residues. Germline CDR1 is MNHEY and CDR2 is SVGAGI. J was trimmed by 4 bases and V by 6 bases; bases with no gene match: 8.

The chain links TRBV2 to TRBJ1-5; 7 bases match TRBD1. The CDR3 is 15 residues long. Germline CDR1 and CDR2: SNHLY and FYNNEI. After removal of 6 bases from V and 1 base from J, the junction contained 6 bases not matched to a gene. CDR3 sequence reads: CASRDDRASNQPQHF. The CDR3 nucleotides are TGTGCCAGCAGGGATGACAGGGCAAGCAATCAGCCCCAGCATTTT.

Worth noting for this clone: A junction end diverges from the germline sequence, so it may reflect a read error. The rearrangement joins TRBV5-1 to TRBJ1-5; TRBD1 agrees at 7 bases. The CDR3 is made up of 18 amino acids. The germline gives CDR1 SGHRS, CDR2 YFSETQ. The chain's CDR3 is CASPNDRVGLYSNQPRHF. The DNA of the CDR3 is TGCGCCAGTCCGAACGACAGGGTCGGCCTCTATAGCAATCAGCCCCGGCATTTT.

This CDR3 reads CASIRDREKNQPQHF. The CDR3 DNA reads as TGTGCCAGCATTCGGGACAGGGAGAAGAATCAGCCCCAGCATTTT. The rearrangement joins TRBV6-5 to TRBJ1-5, with TRBD1 matching over 9 bases. This CDR3 spans 15 amino acids. Per germline, CDR1 MNHEY and CDR2 SVGAGI. Trimming took 7 bases from V and 4 from J; bases not matched to a gene: 8.